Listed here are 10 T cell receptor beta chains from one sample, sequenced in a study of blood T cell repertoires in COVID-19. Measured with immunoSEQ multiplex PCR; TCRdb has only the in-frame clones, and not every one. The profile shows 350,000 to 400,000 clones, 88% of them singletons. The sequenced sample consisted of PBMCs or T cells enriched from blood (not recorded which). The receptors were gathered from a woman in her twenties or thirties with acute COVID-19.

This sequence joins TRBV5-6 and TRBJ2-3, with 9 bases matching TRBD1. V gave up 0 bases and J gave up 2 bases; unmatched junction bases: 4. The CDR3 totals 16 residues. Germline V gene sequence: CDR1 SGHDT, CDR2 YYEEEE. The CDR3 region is CASSLDTGGNTDTQYF. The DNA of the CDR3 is TGTGCCAGCAGCTTGGATACAGGGGGCAACACAGATACGCAGTATTTT.

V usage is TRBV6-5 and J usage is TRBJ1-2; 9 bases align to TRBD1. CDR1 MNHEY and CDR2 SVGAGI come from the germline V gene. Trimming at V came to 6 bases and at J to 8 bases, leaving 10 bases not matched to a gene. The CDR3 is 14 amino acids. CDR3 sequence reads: CASRGTGTGKGYTF. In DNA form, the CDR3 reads TGTGCCAGCAGGGGAACCGGGACAGGGAAAGGCTACACCTTC.

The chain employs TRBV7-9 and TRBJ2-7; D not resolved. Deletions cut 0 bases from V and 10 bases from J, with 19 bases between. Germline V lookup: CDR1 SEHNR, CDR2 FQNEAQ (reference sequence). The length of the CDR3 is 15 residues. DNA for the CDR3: TGTGCCAGCAGCTTAGCCCTAGGCAGTAGTTCCCCTCAGTACTTC. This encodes CASSLALGSSSPQYF.

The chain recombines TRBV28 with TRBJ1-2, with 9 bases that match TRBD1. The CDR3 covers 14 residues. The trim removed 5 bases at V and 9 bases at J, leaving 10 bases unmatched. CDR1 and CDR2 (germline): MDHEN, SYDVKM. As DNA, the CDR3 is TGTGCCAGCAGTATGGGACAGGGTTCGGAGAGCTACACCTTC. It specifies CASSMGQGSESYTF.

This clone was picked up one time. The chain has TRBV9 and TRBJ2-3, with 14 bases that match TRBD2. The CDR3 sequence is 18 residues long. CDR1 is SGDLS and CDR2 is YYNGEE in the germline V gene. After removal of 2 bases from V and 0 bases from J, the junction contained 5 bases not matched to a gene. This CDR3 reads CASSVGTSGGPSTDTQYF. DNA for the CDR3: TGTGCCAGCAGCGTGGGGACTAGCGGGGGCCCCAGCACAGATACGCAGTATTTT.

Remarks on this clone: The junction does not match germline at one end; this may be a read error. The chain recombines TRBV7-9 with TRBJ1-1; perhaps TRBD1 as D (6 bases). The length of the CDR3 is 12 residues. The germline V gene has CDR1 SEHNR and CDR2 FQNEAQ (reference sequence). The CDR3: CASSSWDTEAFF. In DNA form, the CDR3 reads TGTGCCAGCAGCTCATGGGACACAGAAGCTTTCTTT.

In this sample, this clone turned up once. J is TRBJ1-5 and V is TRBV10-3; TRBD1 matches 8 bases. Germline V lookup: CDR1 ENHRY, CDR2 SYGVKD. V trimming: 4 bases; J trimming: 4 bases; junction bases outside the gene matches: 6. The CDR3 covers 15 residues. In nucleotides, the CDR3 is TGTGCCATCAGTGTTGGGGGACAGGCGAATCAGCCCCAGCATTTT. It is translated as CAISVGGQANQPQHF.

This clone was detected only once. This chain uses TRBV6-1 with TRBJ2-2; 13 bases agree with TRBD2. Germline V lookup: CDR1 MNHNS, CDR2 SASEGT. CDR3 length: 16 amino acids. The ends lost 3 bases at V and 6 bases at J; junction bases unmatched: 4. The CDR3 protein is CASSDYGLAGAGELFF. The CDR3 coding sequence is TGTGCCAGCAGTGATTATGGACTAGCGGGGGCCGGGGAGCTGTTTTTT.

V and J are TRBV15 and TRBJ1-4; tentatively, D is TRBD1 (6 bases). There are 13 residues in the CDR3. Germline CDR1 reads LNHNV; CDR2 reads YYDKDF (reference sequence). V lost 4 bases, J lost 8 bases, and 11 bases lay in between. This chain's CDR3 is CATSTRQEEKLFF. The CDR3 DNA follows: TGTGCCACCAGCACAAGACAGGAAGAAAAACTGTTTTTT.

The CDR3 DNA reads as TGTGCCAGCTCCGACAGGGTTAGCAATCAGCCCCAGCATTTT. It yields the protein CASSDRVSNQPQHF. V is TRBV2 and J is TRBJ1-5; 7 positions agree with TRBD1. CDR1 and CDR2 from the germline V gene are SNHLY and FYNNEI. There are 14 residues in the CDR3. V was pared by 8 bases and J by 0 bases, with 4 bases of the junction left unmatched.